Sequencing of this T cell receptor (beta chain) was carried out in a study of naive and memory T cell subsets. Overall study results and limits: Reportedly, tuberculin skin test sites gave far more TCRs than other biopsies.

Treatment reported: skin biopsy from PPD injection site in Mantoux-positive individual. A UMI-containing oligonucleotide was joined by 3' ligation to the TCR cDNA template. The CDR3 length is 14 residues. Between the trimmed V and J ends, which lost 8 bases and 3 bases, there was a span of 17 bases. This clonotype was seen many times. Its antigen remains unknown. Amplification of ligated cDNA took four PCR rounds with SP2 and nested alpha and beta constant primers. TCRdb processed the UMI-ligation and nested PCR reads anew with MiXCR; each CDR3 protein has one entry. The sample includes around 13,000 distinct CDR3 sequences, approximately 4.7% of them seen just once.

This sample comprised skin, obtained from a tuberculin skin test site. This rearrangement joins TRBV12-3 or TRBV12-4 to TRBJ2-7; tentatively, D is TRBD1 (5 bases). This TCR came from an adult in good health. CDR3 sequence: CASANQGSIYEQYF. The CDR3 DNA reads TGTGCCAGCGCGAACCAGGGAAGCATCTACGAGCAGTACTTC.